This T cell receptor beta chain was found in a study of control samples from healthy donors and cancer patients. TCRdb's copy holds only in-frame clones and misses some; the assay was immunoSEQ multiplex PCR. The table has 35,000 to 45,000 clones, approximately 90% seen once. V dropped 0 bases and J dropped 5; count of bases not matched to a gene: 3. The germline gives CDR1 MNHNY, CDR2 SVGAGI (reference sequence). The length of the CDR3 is 16 residues. This TCR came from a woman aged 40 to 50 with head and neck cancer. Specimen: PBMCs. The chain joins TRBV6-6 to TRBJ2-1; 11 bases line up with TRBD1. The CDR3 region is CASSYSGQGGNNEQFF. The CDR3 DNA is TGTGCCAGCAGTTACTCGGGACAGGGGGGGAACAATGAGCAGTTCTTC.